These 10 T cell receptor beta chains originate from one sample sequenced in a study of blood T cell repertoires in COVID-19. Data came from immunoSEQ multiplex PCR; TCRdb stores just in-frame clones and leaves some out. Of approximately 140,000 clones listed, almost 85% are singletons. Sequencing input: PBMCs or T cells enriched from blood (not recorded which). The receptors here all came from a woman aged 50 to 65 with acute COVID-19.

The V and J genes are TRBV4-1 and TRBJ1-1, with 7 bases fitting TRBD1. Germline V CDR1 and CDR2: MGHRA, YSYEKL. V lost 3 bases and J lost 5; bases outside the gene matches: 6. The CDR3 is 14 residues long. This chain's CDR3 is CASSQRQGGTEAFF. CDR3 sequence (DNA): TGCGCCAGCAGCCAGAGACAGGGCGGTACTGAAGCTTTCTTT.

The V and J genes are TRBV6-2 or TRBV6-3 and TRBJ1-5, with TRBD1 matching over 9 bases. The germline CDR1 and CDR2 sequences are MNHEY and SVGEGT. V lost 5 bases to trimming and J lost 7 bases; unmatched junction nucleotides: 9. The CDR3 totals 15 residues. The CDR3 here is CASSPQGQGTQPQHF. The CDR3, as DNA: TGTGCCAGCAGTCCGCAGGGACAGGGAACGCAGCCCCAGCATTTT.

The chain is built from TRBV9 and TRBJ2-7; 10 bases line up with TRBD2. The CDR3 is made up of 16 amino acids. V trimming: 4 bases; J trimming: 4 bases; junction bases outside the gene matches: 11. Germline V lookup: CDR1 SGDLS, CDR2 YYNGEE. The CDR3 nucleotides read TGTGCCAGCAGCCGGGGGCTAGCGGGAGTTTCGTACGAGCAGTACTTC. Translating it yields CASSRGLAGVSYEQYF.

The rearrangement links TRBV28 to TRBJ1-2; the D is unclear. The CDR3 is made up of 14 amino acids. The germline V and J ends were trimmed by 7 bases and 2 bases, with 14 bases remaining between them. Germline values: CDR1 MDHEN, CDR2 SYDVKM. The DNA for the CDR3 is TGTGCCAGCACCGTAAGAGGGCAGAACTATGGCTACACCTTC. The encoded protein is CASTVRGQNYGYTF.

This rearrangement joins TRBV19 to TRBJ1-1, with TRBD1 as a possible D gene (5 bases). Germline V gene lookup returns CDR1 LNHDA and CDR2 SQIVND (reference sequence). This CDR3 is built from 13 residues. Trimming took 3 bases from V and 5 from J, leaving 10 bases between them. CDR3 protein: CASSIRQGTEAFF. The CDR3 nucleotides are TGTGCCAGTAGTATCAGGCAGGGAACTGAAGCTTTCTTT.

The chain carries TRBV7-2 and TRBJ1-1; 9 bases line up with TRBD1. The CDR3 runs 13 residues. Germline CDR1 and CDR2: SGHTA and FQGNSA. J was trimmed by 8 bases and V by 5 bases; bases with no gene match: 6. The CDR3, as DNA: TGTGCCAGCAGCGCAAACAGGGGGCTGGAAGCTTTCTTT. Its protein is CASSANRGLEAFF.

The J gene is TRBJ2-7, the V gene TRBV5-6; D is perhaps TRBD2 (5 bases). Between the trimmed V and J ends, which lost 4 bases and 3 bases, there was a span of 8 bases. The CDR3 runs to 12 residues. Germline CDR1 reads SGHDT; CDR2 reads YYEEEE. The CDR3 is CASSPGIYEQYF. Here the CDR3 DNA reads TGTGCCAGCAGCCCCGGGATCTACGAGCAGTACTTC.

The genes are TRBV7-2 and TRBJ1-6; TRBD1 is a possible D gene (6 bases). CDR1 and CDR2 from the germline V gene are SGHTA and FQGNSA. Trimming shortened V by 5 bases and J by 9 bases, and 17 bases separated the two germline ends. The CDR3 is 15 residues long. The CDR3 DNA follows: TGTGCCAGCAGCCAAGCGGGGACACGGGGTTCACCCCTCCACTTT. Encoded protein: CASSQAGTRGSPLHF.

The chain combines TRBV7-2 with TRBJ1-6; D perhaps matches TRBD1 (6 bases). CDR3 length: 14 residues. Trimming took off 5 bases at V and 10 bases at J, with 15 bases between the two ends. Germline assignment: CDR1 SGHTA and CDR2 FQGNSA. CDR3 in amino acids: CASSPQGLGSPLHF. CDR3 DNA: TGTGCCAGCAGCCCTCAGGGGCTGGGGTCACCCCTCCACTTT.

V gene TRBV27 combines with J gene TRBJ1-3, with D possibly being TRBD1 (6 bases). Per germline, CDR1 MNHEY and CDR2 SMNVEV (reference sequence). Trimming shortened V by 2 bases and J by 4 bases, and 12 bases separated the two germline ends. The CDR3 is 15 amino acids. CDR3: CASSLQGLGGNTIYF. CDR3 nucleotide sequence: TGTGCCAGCAGTTTACAGGGGCTTGGGGGAAACACCATATATTTT.